This TCR beta chain was identified in a study of tumor-infiltrating lymphocytes in glioblastoma multiforme. Three nested ARM-PCR rounds with V-beta and C-beta primers built TCRB libraries. TCRdb independently ran MiXCR on the multiplex PCR reads; one entry per CDR3 protein. Of under 15,000 distinct CDR3 sequences in the sample, 64% were seen once. Germline V lookup: CDR1 WNHNN, CDR2 SYGVQD (reference sequence). This CDR3 has 14 residues. V was shortened by 1 base and J by 2 bases, with 7 bases between the two germline ends. The TCR sequence derives from a male donor with glioblastoma. The chain links TRBV10-1 to TRBJ2-3, with D uncertain. Source material: brain tumor tissue. CDR3 bases: TGCGCCAGCAGTGAGTTTGTAGCCACAGATACGCAGTATTTT. Amino acids: CASSEFVATDTQYF.